A single sample is the source of the 2 T cell receptor beta chains below, sequenced in a study of T cell repertoires in cytomegalovirus infection. TCRdb re-analysed the reads in MiXCR, keeping a single row per CDR3 protein. The sample consists of about 500,000 distinct CDR3 sequences, about 33% of them appearing once. These receptors lack a known antigen. Sequenced material: cultured PBMCs, taken from culture after CMV antigen stimulation. The origin of the receptors is a human donor in good health (CMV status not recorded). Some clones in this sample may be carry-over from other donors' samples.

This clonotype was seen repeatedly, ten times or more. The chain is built from TRBV6-1 and TRBJ2-1, with 7 positions matching TRBD2. The CDR3 loop spans 17 amino acids. From germline, CDR1 is MNHNS and CDR2 SASEGT. V was pared by 2 bases and J by 0 bases, with 7 bases of the junction left unmatched. CDR3 loop: CASSESGGGASYNEQFF. CDR3 in DNA: TGTGCCAGCAGTGAAAGTGGGGGAGGGGCCTCCTACAATGAGCAGTTCTTC.

This clonotype was picked up many times. The chain has TRBV12-3 or TRBV12-4 and TRBJ1-6; D not resolved. The ends were cut back, 4 bases at V and 5 bases at J, with 0 bases in the middle. The CDR3 covers 11 residues. CDR3 protein: CASSYNSPLHF. In nucleotides, the CDR3 is TGTGCCAGCAGTTATAATTCACCCCTCCACTTT.